Following are 9 T cell receptor beta chains from one sample sequenced in a study of Ad26.COV2.S vaccination and SARS-CoV-2 variants. Here immunoSEQ multiplex PCR was the method, and the copy in TCRdb shows in-frame clones only, minus some. The table records around 250,000 clones, around 88% of them present only once. Treatment specified: 15 to 20 received Ad26.COV2.S at low or high dose, single or two shots; 5 received placebo; per-sample allocation not given. Each sample was drawn 63 days after the first injection (of vaccine or placebo). The sample was peripheral blood, taken in a trial of Ad26.COV2.S vaccine versus placebo. All receptors come from a person between 18 and 59 years old who received the Ad26.COV2.S COVID-19 vaccine or a placebo.

The chain recombines TRBV18 with TRBJ1-2; weak D call: TRBD1 (6 bases). The length of the CDR3 is 14 residues. The germline CDR1 and CDR2 sequences are KGHSH and LQKENI. The V gene lost 4 bases and the J gene lost 4 bases, with 13 bases spanning the gap. CDR3 bases: TGTGCCAGCTCACAAAACAGGGATGGCTATGGCTACACCTTC. Translation: CASSQNRDGYGYTF. The full variable domain, rest sourced from reference TRBV18 and TRBJ1-2, is NAGVMQNPRHLVRRRGQEARLRCSPMKGHSHVYWYRQLPEEGLKFMVYLQKENIIDESGMPKERFSAEFPKEGPSILRIQQVVRGDSAAYFCASSQNRDGYGYTFGSGTRLTVV.

The rearrangement uses TRBV9 and TRBJ1-1; D may be TRBD1 (5 bases). This CDR3 contains 15 residues. The V and J ends lost 4 bases and 2 bases respectively, with 15 bases between them. Germline CDR1 is SGDLS and CDR2 is YYNGEE. CDR3 nucleotides: TGTGCCAGCAGCCAATTCTCCGGGACCAACACTGAAGCTTTCTTT. Residues: CASSQFSGTNTEAFF.

This chain connects TRBV11-1 to TRBJ2-7; 11 bases agree with TRBD1. CDR3 size: 14 residues. In germline, CDR1 is SGHAT, CDR2 FQDESV (reference sequence). The V gene end was trimmed by 6 bases and the J gene end by 5 bases; junction bases not matched to a gene: 6. This chain's CDR3 is CASRLDRGLNEQYF. The CDR3 DNA sequence: TGTGCCAGCAGGCTGGACAGGGGGCTCAACGAGCAGTACTTC. Full variable domain (remainder filled in from reference TRBV11-1 and TRBJ2-7): EAEVAQSPRYKITEKSQAVAFWCDPISGHATLYWYRQILGQGPELLVQFQDESVVDDSQLPKDRFSAERLKGVDSTLKIQPAELGDSAMYLCASRLDRGLNEQYFGPGTRLTVT.

This chain joins TRBV7-3 and TRBJ2-3; D is unclear. V was clipped by 2 bases and J by 6 bases, with 9 bases between them. Germline CDR1 and CDR2: SGHTA and FQGTGA. The CDR3 totals 13 residues. The CDR3 loop is CASSLPGLDTQYF. CDR3 nucleotides: TGTGCCAGCAGCTTACCGGGTTTGGATACGCAGTATTTT.

The chain recombines TRBV30 with TRBJ1-2; TRBD1 might be the D (5 bases). Per the germline V gene, CDR1 is GTSNPN and CDR2 is SVGIG (reference sequence). The CDR3 contains 15 residues. Trimming left V 0 bases short and J 0 bases short, with 11 bases between. CDR3 coding DNA: TGTGCCTGGAGTGTACAACTGACAGCTAACTATGGCTACACCTTC. Amino acid sequence: CAWSVQLTANYGYTF.

The rearrangement links TRBV4-3 to TRBJ2-3; 12 bases align to TRBD2. This CDR3 region has 18 residues. With 0 bases clipped from V and 6 bases from J, the junction kept 10 bases outside the gene matches. Germline CDR1 reads LGHNA; CDR2 reads YSLEER. The CDR3 region has the DNA TGCGCCAGCAGCCAAGACCTCGGACTAGCGGGGTGGAGTGATACGCAGTATTTT. Amino acids: CASSQDLGLAGWSDTQYF.

This chain links TRBV11-2 with TRBJ1-3; no clear D gene. The CDR3 runs to 17 residues. From germline, CDR1 is SGHAT and CDR2 FQNNGV. Trimming removed 1 base at V and 2 bases at J, with 15 bases between. For the CDR3, the DNA is TGTGCCAGCAGCTTAGTACCGAGCGGCGCGACTGGAAACACCATATATTTT. Amino acids: CASSLVPSGATGNTIYF.

V and J are TRBV20-1 and TRBJ2-1; a weak D match, TRBD1 (6 bases). V lost 3 bases to trimming and J lost 0 bases, with 9 bases between them. CDR3 size: 14 residues. Per germline, CDR1 DFQATT and CDR2 SNEGSKA (reference sequence). As DNA, the CDR3 is TGCAGTGCTAGTAGGGGGACCTCCTACAATGAGCAGTTCTTC. This codes for CSASRGTSYNEQFF.

This clone was counted a few times. For the CDR3, the DNA is TGTGCCAGCAGGGAAAGGGGGCTAGGCAATCAGCCCCAGCATTTT. The encoded protein is CASRERGLGNQPQHF. The rearrangement uses TRBV2 and TRBJ1-5; 7 bases align to TRBD1. From germline, CDR1 is SNHLY and CDR2 FYNNEI. The CDR3 totals 15 residues. Trimming at V came to 6 bases and at J to 2 bases, leaving 7 bases not matched to a gene.